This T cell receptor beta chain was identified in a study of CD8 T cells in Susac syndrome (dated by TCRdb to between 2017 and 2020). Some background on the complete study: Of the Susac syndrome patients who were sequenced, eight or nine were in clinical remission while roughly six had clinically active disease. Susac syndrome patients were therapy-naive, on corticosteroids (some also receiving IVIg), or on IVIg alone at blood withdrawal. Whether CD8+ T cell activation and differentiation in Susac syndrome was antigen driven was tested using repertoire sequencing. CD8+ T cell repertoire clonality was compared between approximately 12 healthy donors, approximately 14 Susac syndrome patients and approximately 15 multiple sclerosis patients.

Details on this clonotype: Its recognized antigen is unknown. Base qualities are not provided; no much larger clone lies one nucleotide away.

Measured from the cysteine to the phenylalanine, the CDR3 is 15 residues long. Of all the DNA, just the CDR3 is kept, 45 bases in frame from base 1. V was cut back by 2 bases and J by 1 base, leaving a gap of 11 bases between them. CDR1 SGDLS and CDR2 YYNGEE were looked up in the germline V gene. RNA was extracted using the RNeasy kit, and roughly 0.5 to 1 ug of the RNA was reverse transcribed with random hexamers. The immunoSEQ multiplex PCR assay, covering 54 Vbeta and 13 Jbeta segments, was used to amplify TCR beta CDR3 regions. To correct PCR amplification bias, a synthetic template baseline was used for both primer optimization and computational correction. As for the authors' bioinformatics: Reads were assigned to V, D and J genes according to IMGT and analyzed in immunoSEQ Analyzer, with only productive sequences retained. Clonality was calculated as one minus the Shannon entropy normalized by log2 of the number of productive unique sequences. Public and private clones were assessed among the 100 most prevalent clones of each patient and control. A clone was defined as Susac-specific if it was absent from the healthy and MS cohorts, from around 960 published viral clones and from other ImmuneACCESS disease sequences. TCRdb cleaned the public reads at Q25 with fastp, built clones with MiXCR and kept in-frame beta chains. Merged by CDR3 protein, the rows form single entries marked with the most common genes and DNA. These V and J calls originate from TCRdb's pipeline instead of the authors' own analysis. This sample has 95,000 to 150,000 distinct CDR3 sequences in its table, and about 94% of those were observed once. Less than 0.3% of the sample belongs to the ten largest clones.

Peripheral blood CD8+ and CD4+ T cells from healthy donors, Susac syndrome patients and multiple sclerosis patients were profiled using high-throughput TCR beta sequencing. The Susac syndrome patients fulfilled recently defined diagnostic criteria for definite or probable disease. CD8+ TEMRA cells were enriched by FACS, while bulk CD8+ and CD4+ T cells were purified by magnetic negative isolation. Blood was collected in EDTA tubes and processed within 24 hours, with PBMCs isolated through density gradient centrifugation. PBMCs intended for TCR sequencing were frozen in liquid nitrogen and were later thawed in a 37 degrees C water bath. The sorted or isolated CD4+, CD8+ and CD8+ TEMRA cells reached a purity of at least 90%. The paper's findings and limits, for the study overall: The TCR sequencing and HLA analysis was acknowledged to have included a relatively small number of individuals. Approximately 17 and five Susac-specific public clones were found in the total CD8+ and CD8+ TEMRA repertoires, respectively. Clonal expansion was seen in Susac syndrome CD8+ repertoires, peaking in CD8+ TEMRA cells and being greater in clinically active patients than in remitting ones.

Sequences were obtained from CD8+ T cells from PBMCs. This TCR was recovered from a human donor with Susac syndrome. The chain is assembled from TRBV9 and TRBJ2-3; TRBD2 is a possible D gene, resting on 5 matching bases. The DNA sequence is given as TGTGCCAGCAGCGTTGCTAGCTCGGGCACAGATACGCAGTATTTT. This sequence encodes CASSVASSGTDTQYF.